This record covers a single T cell receptor (beta chain). This sample stems from a study of blood T cell repertoires in COVID-19. As for the study in general: From T cells, B-cell-depleted T cells, or PBMCs came the material, which was cDNA or gDNA.

Per the authors' pipeline: Nucleated cell number was recorded as an estimate derived from reference gene primer amplification. Here immunoSEQ multiplex PCR was the method, and the copy in TCRdb shows in-frame clones only, minus some. The V and J calls and clone size come from that table; D and trimming were worked out from the DNA. The sample includes approximately 140,000 clones, roughly 84% seen only once; the top ten take about 18%. The CDR3 totals 14 residues. Per the germline V gene, CDR1 is SNHLY and CDR2 is FYNNEI. V was shortened by 4 bases and J by 0 bases, with 7 bases between the two germline ends.

The chain combines TRBV2 with TRBJ1-5; D is unclear. Input material: peripheral blood. The sequence derives from a woman of 80 years or more with acute or convalescent COVID-19. The CDR3 DNA reads as TGTGCCAGCAGTGTGTCTTATAGCAATCAGCCCCAGCATTTT. Amino acids: CASSVSYSNQPQHF.